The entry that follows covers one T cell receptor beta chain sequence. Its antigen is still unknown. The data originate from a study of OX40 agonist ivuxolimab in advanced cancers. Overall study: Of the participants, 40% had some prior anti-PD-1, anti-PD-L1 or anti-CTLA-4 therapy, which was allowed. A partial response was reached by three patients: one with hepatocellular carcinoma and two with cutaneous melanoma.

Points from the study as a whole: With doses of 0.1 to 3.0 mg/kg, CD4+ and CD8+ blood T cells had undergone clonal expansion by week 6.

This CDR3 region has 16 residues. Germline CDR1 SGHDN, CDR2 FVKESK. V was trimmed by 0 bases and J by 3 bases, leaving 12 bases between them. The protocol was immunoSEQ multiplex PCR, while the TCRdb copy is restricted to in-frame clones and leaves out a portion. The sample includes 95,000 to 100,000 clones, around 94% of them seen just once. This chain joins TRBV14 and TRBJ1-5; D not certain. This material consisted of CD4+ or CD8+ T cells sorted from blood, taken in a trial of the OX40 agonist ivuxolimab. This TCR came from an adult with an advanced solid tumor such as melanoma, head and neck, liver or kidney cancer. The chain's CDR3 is CASSQEVNSDNQPQHF. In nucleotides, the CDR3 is TGTGCCAGCAGCCAAGAAGTTAACAGTGACAATCAGCCCCAGCATTTT.